The table lists the clone carrying this T cell receptor (beta chain) with a count of one. Its antigen is currently unknown. V lost 3 bases, J lost 5 bases, and 8 bases stayed unmatched. CDR1 SGHRS and CDR2 YFSETQ come from the germline V gene. This CDR3 has 15 residues. Described time point: week 35, safety follow-up. What each vaccine dose contained was 300 ug of mutant IDH1 20-mer peptide, accompanied by topical imiquimod. The entry originates in a study of a mutant IDH1 vaccine in newly diagnosed glioma. Study context: Vaccination was launched 4-6 weeks after radiotherapy alone, or with temozolomide cycles. The treated group averaged about 39 years old and was around 60% male, roughly 38% female. Findings and limits, study-wide: Among all patients, vaccine-induced immune responses occurred in roughly 93%.

The assay was immunoSEQ multiplex PCR, and TCRdb's table has in-frame clones only and misses some. The sample shows tens of thousands of clones, over 60% of them seen only once. This receptor was identified in a man aged 40-50 years with glioma. The chain combines TRBV5-1 with TRBJ2-5, with 9 bases fitting TRBD1. The sequencing here drew on PBMCs, taken from a glioma patient whose treatment included an IDH1 peptide vaccine. The CDR3 loop reads CASSSPGQGRETQYF. The CDR3 DNA reads as TGCGCCAGCAGCTCTCCGGGACAGGGCAGGGAGACCCAGTACTTC.